The TCR beta chain described here comes from a study of type 1 and type 2 diabetes patients. The PCR template was genomic DNA. The TCR beta CDR3 region was amplified using 30 forward and 13 reverse primers. TCRdb re-called the multiplex PCR reads through MiXCR, storing one row per CDR3 protein. Of around 300,000 distinct CDR3 sequences listed, over 45% are singletons. V was pared by 4 bases and J by 2 bases, with 12 bases between. This CDR3 spans 15 amino acids. Germline V gene sequence: CDR1 SNHLY, CDR2 FYNNEI. This clonotype was counted between two and nine times. This receptor was taken from a man younger than 35 with type 2 diabetes. Specimen: peripheral blood mononuclear cells (PBMCs). The chain couples TRBV2 to TRBJ2-1; D is unresolved. The CDR3 DNA reads as TGTGCCAGCAGTGTGGCAGTTAATACCTACAATGAGCAGTTCTTC. Translated: CASSVAVNTYNEQFF.